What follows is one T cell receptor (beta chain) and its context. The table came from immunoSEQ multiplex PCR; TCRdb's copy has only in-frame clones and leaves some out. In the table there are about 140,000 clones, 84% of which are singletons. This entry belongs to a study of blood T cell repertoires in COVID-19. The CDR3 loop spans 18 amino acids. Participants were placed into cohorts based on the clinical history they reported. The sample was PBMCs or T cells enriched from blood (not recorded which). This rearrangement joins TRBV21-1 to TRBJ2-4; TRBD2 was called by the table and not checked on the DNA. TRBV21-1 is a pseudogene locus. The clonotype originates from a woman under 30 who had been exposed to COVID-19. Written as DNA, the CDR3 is TGTGCCAGCAGCCCTAGAAAGGGGGGGCACGAAGCCAAAAACATTCAGTACTTC. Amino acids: CASSPRKGGHEAKNIQYF.